This TCR beta chain is from a study of cytomegalovirus exposure and HLA in healthy donors. PCR involved 60 Vbeta and 13 Jbeta primers. Clones were read by immunoSEQ multiplex PCR, and TCRdb kept only the in-frame ones, dropping some. The data show around 190,000 clones, around nine tenths seen once. Regarding this clone: Its target is not known.

Donors likely had unrecorded immune exposures despite being nominally healthy when sampled. Study-wide points: The study flagged 150 to 200 TCR beta chains as cytomegalovirus-associated.

The CDR3 is 13 residues long. Germline V gives CDR1 MNHEY, CDR2 SVGAGI. The germline V and J ends were trimmed by 4 bases and 5 bases, with 12 bases remaining between them. The sequenced sample consisted of PBMCs. This clonotype was obtained from a woman aged 25 to 39 in good health and CMV-seronegative. The chain joins TRBV6-5 to TRBJ2-7, with D possibly TRBD1 on 6 matching bases. CDR3: CASSWTQGHEQYF. CDR3 DNA sequence: TGTGCCAGCAGTTGGACACAGGGACACGAGCAGTACTTC.